Listed below are T cell receptor beta chains from one sample, sequenced in a study of cytomegalovirus exposure and HLA in healthy donors. Only in-frame clones appear in the TCRdb table, and some are missing; sequencing was by immunoSEQ multiplex PCR. Listed are around 140,000 clones; over 2% falls within the top ten. Sequencing was carried out using PBMCs. These receptors were obtained from a woman under 30 in good health and CMV-seronegative. Each CDR3 is given with its conserved first and last residue. The D gene is left open where the match is weak.

J,D,V,CDR3,DNA
TRBJ1-1,TRBD1,TRBV5-1,CASSRQGLGTEAFF,TGCGCCAGCAGTCGACAGGGCCTAGGGACTGAAGCTTTCTTT
TRBJ2-7,.,TRBV2,CATSRGGSFEQYF,TGTGCCACCTCGAGGGGGGGGTCTTTTGAGCAGTACTTC
TRBJ2-3,TRBD1,TRBV6-1,CASSETGGHTDTQYF,TGTGCCAGCAGTGAGACAGGGGGCCACACAGATACGCAGTATTTT
TRBJ2-7,.,TRBV7-9,CASSAQEEQYF,TGTGCCAGCAGCGCACAGGAGGAGCAGTACTTC
TRBJ2-1,.,TRBV10-3,CAISEVRREQFF,TGTGCCATCAGTGAGGTGAGGCGGGAGCAGTTCTTC
TRBJ2-5,.,TRBV4-2,CASSQERGGQETQYF,TGTGCCAGCAGCCAAGAGCGAGGAGGGCAAGAGACCCAGTACTTC
TRBJ1-6,TRBD1,TRBV15,CATSRSGGSSPLHF,TGTGCCACCAGCAGATCAGGGGGCAGTTCACCCCTCCACTTT
TRBJ1-2,.,TRBV7-3,CASSPQKKNEQGTNYGYTF,TGTGCCAGCAGCCCCCAAAAGAAAAATGAACAGGGCACGAACTATGGCTACACCTTC
TRBJ2-1,.,TRBV6-5,CASGKIAENYNEQFF,TGTGCCAGCGGAAAAATAGCGGAGAACTACAATGAGCAGTTCTTC
TRBJ2-3,TRBD1,TRBV7-9,CASSLGTVSTDTQYF,TGTGCCAGTAGTTTAGGGACAGTGAGCACAGATACGCAGTATTTT
TRBJ1-4,.,TRBV19,CASSTSGTYLHSEKLFF,TGTGCCAGTAGTACATCCGGGACTTACCTTCATAGTGAAAAACTGTTTTTT
TRBJ2-7,TRBD1,TRBV6-6,CASSSTGPTYEQYF,TGTGCCAGCAGTTCGACAGGGCCTACCTACGAGCAGTACTTC
TRBJ1-1,.,TRBV5-8,CASSSGLGAEAFF,TGTGCCAGCAGCTCCGGTCTGGGAGCTGAAGCTTTCTTT
TRBJ1-2,.,TRBV9,CASSVGYGYTF,TGTGCCAGCAGCGTCGGGTATGGCTACACCTTC
TRBJ2-5,.,TRBV30,CAWSVLSGAVGGETQYF,TGTGCCTGGAGTGTATTATCCGGGGCGGTTGGGGGCGAGACCCAGTACTTC
TRBJ2-2,.,TRBV11-3,CASSPNTGELFF,TGTGCCAGCAGTCCTAACACCGGGGAGCTGTTTTTT
TRBJ1-4,.,TRBV7-6,CASSLEGGPGEKLFF,TGTGCCAGCAGCTTAGAAGGGGGTCCTGGGGAAAAACTGTTTTTT
TRBJ1-3,TRBD1,TRBV5-5,CASSFVSTFTGANSGNTIYF,TGTGCCAGCAGCTTCGTAAGCACCTTCACAGGGGCCAACTCTGGAAACACCATATATTTT
TRBJ2-5,TRBD1,TRBV6-5,CAGGQPQETQYF,TGTGCCGGGGGACAGCCCCAAGAGACCCAGTACTTC
TRBJ1-1,.,TRBV9,CASSSKLPEATEAFF,TGTGCCAGCAGCTCAAAACTTCCCGAAGCCACTGAAGCTTTCTTT
TRBJ2-3,TRBD1,TRBV19,CASSIRWEDRGDTQYF,TGTGCCAGTAGTATAAGATGGGAGGACAGGGGGGATACGCAGTATTTT
TRBJ2-3,TRBD2,TRBV6-4,CASKRLADTDTQYF,TGTGCCAGTAAACGTCTAGCGGACACAGATACGCAGTATTTT
TRBJ1-1,TRBD1,TRBV10-1,CASRHTGQGLMAFF,TGCGCCAGCAGGCATACGGGACAGGGTTTGATGGCTTTCTTT
TRBJ2-5,.,TRBV2,CASTKSGSGQETQYF,TGTGCCAGCACCAAAAGCGGGTCAGGCCAAGAGACCCAGTACTTC